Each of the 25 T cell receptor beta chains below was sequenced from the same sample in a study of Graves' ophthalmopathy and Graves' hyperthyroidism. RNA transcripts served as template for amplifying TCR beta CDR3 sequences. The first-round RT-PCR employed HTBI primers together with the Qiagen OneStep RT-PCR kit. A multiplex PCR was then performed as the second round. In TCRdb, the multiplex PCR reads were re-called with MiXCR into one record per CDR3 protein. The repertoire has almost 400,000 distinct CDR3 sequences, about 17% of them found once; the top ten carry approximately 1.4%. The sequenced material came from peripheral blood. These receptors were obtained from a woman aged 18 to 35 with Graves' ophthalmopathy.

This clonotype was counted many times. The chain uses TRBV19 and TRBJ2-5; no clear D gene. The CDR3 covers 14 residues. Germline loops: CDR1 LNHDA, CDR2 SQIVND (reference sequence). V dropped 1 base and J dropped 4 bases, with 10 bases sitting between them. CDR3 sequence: CASSIVLHRETQYF. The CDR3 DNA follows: TGTGCCAGTAGTATAGTGTTGCACCGAGAGACCCAGTACTTC.

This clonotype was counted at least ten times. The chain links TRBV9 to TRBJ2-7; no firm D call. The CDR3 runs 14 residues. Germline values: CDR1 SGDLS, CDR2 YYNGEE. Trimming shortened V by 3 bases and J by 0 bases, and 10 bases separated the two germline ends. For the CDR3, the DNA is TGTGCCAGCAGCGGAGAACGAGACTCCTACGAGCAGTACTTC. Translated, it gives CASSGERDSYEQYF.

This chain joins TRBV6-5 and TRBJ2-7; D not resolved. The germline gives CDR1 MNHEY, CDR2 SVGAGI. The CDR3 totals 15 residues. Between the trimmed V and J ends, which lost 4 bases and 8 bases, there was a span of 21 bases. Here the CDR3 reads CASSFASGGMRKQYF. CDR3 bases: TGTGCCAGCAGTTTCGCCTCGGGTGGGATGAGGAAGCAGTACTTC.

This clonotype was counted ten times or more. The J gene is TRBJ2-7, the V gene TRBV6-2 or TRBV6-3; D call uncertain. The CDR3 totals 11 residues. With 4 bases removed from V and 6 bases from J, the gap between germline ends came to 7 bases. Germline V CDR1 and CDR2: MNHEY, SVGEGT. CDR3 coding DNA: TGTGCCAGCAGTTCCTCTAGCGAGCAGTACTTC. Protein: CASSSSSEQYF.

CDR3 region: CASKGQAGNTIYF. The CDR3 nucleotides are TGTGCCAGTAAGGGTCAGGCTGGAAACACCATATATTTT. The chain carries TRBV19 and TRBJ1-3; D gene uncertain. CDR3 length: 13 amino acids. Trimming took off 7 bases at V and 2 bases at J, with 9 bases between the two ends. Germline V gene lookup returns CDR1 LNHDA and CDR2 SQIVND (reference sequence).

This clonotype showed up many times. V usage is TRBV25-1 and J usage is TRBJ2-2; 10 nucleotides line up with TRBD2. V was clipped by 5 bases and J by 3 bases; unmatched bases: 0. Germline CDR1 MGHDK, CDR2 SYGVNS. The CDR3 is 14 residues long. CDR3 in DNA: TGTGCCAGCAGTAGCGGGGGGGACACCGGGGAGCTGTTTTTT. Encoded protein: CASSSGGDTGELFF.

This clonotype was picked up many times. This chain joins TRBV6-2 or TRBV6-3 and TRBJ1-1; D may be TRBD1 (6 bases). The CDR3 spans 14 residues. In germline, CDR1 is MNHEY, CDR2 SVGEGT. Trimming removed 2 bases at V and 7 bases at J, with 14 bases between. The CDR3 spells CASSYAGVGGEAFF. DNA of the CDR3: TGTGCCAGCAGTTACGCAGGGGTAGGTGGTGAAGCTTTCTTT.

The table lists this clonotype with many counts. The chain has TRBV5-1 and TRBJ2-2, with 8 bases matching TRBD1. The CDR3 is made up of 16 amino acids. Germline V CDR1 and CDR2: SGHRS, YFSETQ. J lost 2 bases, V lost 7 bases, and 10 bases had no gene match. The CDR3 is CASGTGQGTNTGELFF. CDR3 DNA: TGCGCCAGCGGTACCGGACAGGGTACAAACACCGGGGAGCTGTTTTTT. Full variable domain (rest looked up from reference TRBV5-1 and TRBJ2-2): KAGVTQTPRYLIKTRGQQVTLSCSPISGHRSVSWYQQTPGQGLQFLFEYFSETQRNKGNFPGRFSGRQFSNSRSEMNVSTLELGDSALYLCASGTGQGTNTGELFFGEGSRLTVL.

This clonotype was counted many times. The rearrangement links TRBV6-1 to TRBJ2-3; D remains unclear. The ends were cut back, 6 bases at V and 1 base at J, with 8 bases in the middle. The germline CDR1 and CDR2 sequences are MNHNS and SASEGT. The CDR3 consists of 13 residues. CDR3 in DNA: TGTGCCAGCAGCCGACTCCGCACAGATACGCAGTATTTT. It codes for CASSRLRTDTQYF.

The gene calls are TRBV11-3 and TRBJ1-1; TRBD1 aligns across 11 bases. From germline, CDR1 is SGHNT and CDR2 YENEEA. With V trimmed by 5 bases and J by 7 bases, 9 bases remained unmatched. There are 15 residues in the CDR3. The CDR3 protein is CASSPGGQGVDEAFF. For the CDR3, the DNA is TGTGCCAGCAGCCCGGGGGGACAGGGGGTGGATGAAGCTTTCTTT. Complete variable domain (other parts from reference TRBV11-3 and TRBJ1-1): EAGVVQSPRYKIIEKKQPVAFWCNPISGHNTLYWYLQNLGQGPELLIRYENEEAVDDSQLPKDRFSAERLKGVDSTLKIQPAELGDSAVYLCASSPGGQGVDEAFFGQGTRLTVV.

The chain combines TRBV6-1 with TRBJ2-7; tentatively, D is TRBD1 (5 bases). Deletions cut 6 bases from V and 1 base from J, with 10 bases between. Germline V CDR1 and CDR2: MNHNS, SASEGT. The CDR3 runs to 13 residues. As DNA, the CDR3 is TGTGCCAGCAGGGACACCGTTTCCTACGAGCAGTACTTC. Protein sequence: CASRDTVSYEQYF.

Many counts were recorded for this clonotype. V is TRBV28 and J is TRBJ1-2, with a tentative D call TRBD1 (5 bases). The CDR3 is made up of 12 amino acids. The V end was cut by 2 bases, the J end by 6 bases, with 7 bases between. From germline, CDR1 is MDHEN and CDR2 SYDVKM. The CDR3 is CASSLRGDGYTF. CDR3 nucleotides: TGTGCCAGCAGTTTACGGGGGGATGGCTACACCTTC.

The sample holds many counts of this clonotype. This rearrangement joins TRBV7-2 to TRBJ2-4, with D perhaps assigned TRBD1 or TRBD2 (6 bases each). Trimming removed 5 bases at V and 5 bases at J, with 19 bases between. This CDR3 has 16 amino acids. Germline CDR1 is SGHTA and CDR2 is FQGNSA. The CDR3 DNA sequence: TGTGCCAGCAGCCCATTGGGGGGAACAGGGCAAAACATTCAGTACTTC. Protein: CASSPLGGTGQNIQYF. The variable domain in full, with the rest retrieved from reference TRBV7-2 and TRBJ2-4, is GAGVSQSPSNKVTEKGKDVELRCDPISGHTALYWYRQSLGQGLEFLIYFQGNSAPDKSGLPSDRFSAERTGGSVSTLTIQRTQQEDSAVYLCASSPLGGTGQNIQYFGAGTRLSVL.

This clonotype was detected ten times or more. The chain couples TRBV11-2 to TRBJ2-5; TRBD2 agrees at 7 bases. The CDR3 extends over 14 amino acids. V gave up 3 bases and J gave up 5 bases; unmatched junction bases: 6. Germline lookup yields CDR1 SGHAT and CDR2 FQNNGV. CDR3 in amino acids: CASSFRTSWETQYF. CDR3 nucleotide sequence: TGTGCCAGCAGCTTCCGGACTAGTTGGGAGACCCAGTACTTC.

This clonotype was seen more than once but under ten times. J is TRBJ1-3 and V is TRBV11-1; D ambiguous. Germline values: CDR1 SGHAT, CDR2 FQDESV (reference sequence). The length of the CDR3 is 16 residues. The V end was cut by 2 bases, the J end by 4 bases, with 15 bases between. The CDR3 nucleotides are TGTGCCAGCAGCTTAAAAGGAAAGGGTGCGGGAAACACCATATATTTT. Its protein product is CASSLKGKGAGNTIYF.

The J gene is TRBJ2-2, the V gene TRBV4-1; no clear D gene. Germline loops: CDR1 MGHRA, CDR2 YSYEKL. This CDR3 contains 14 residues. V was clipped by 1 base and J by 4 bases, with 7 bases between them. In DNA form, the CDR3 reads TGCGCCAGCAGCCAAGTTGGGCGCACCGGGGAGCTGTTTTTT. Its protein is CASSQVGRTGELFF.

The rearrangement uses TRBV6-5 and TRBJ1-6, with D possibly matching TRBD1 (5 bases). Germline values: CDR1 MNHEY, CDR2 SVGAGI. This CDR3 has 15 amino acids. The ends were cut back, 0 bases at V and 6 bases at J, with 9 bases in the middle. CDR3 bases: TGTGCCAGCAGTTACTCGGAGCAGGGTAATTCACCCCTCCACTTT. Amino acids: CASSYSEQGNSPLHF.

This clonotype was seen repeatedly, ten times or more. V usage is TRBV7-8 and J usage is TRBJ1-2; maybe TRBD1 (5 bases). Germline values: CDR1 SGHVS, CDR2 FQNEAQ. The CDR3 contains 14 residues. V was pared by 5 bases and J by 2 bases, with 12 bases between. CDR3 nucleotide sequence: TGTGCCAGCAGCGATTATACAGGCAACTATGGCTACACCTTC. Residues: CASSDYTGNYGYTF. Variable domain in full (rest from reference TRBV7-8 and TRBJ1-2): GAGVSQSPRYKVAKRGQDVALRCDPISGHVSLFWYQQALGQGPEFLTYFQNEAQLDKSGLPSDRFFAERPEGSVSTLKIQRTQQEDSAVYLCASSDYTGNYGYTFGSGTRLTVV.

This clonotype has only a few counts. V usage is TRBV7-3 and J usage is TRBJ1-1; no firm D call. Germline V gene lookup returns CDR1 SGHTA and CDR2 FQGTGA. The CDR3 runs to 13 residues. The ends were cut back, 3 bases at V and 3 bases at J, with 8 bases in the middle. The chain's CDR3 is CASSFSQDTEAFF. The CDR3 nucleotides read TGTGCCAGCAGCTTTAGCCAAGACACTGAAGCTTTCTTT.

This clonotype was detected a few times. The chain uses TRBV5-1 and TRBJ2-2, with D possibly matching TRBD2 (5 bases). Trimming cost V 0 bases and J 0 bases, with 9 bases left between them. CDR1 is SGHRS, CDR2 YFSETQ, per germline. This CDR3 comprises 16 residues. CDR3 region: CASSLGGSANTGELFF. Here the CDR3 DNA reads TGCGCCAGCAGCTTGGGAGGGAGCGCGAACACCGGGGAGCTGTTTTTT. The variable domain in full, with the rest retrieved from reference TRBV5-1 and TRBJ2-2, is KAGVTQTPRYLIKTRGQQVTLSCSPISGHRSVSWYQQTPGQGLQFLFEYFSETQRNKGNFPGRFSGRQFSNSRSEMNVSTLELGDSALYLCASSLGGSANTGELFFGEGSRLTVL.

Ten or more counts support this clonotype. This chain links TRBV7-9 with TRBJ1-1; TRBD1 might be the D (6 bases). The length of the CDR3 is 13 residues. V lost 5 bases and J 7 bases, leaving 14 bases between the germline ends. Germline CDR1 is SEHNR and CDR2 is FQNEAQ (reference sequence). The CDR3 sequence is CASSALQGSEAFF. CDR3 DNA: TGTGCCAGCAGCGCACTACAGGGTAGTGAAGCTTTCTTT.

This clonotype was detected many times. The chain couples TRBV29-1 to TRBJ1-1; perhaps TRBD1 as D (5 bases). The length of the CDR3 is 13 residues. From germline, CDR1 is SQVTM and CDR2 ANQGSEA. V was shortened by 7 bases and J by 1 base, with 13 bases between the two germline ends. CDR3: CSGRAGPNTEAFF. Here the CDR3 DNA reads TGCAGCGGGCGGGCAGGGCCGAACACTGAAGCTTTCTTT.

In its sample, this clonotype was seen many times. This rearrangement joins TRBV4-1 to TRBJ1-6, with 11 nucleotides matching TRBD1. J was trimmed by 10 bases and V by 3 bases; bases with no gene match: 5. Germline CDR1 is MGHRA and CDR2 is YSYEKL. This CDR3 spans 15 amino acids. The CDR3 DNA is TGCGCCAGCAGCCAGGGGACAGGGGGTAACTCACCCCTCCACTTT. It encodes CASSQGTGGNSPLHF.

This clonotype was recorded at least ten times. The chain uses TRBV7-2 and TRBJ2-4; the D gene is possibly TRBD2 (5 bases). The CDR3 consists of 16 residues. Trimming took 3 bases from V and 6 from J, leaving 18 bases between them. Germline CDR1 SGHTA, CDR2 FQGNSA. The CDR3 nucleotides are TGTGCCAGCAGCTTTTTTCCGGGGTATAGGGTAAACATTCAGTACTTC. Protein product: CASSFFPGYRVNIQYF.

The CDR3: CASSLGYYNSPLHF. The CDR3 DNA follows: TGTGCCAGCAGTTTGGGCTACTATAATTCACCCCTCCACTTT. The gene calls are TRBV12-3 or TRBV12-4 and TRBJ1-6; D gene ambiguous. V lost 3 bases and J lost 3, with 6 bases in between. The CDR3 runs to 14 residues.